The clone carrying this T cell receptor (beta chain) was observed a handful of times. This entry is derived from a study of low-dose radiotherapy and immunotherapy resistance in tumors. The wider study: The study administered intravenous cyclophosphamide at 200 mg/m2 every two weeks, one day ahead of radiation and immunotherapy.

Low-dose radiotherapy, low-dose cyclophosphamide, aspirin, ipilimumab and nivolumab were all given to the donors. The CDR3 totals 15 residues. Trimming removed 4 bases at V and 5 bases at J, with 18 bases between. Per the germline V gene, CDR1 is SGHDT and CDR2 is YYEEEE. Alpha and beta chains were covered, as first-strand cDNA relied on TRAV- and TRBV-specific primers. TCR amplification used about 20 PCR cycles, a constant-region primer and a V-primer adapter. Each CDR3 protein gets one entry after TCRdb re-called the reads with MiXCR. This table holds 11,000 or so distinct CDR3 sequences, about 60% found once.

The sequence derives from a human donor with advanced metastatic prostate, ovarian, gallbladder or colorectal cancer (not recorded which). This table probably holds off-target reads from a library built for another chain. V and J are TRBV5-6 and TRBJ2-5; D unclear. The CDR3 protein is CASSRNWQIFETQYF. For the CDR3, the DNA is TGTGCCAGCAGCCGGAACTGGCAAATCTTTGAGACCCAGTACTTC. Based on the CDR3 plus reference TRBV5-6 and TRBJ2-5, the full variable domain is DAGVTQSPTHLIKTRGQQVTLRCSPKSGHDTVSWYQQALGQGPQFIFQYYEEEERQRGNFPDRFSGHQFPNYSSELNVNALLLGDSALYLCASSRNWQIFETQYFGPGTRLLVL.